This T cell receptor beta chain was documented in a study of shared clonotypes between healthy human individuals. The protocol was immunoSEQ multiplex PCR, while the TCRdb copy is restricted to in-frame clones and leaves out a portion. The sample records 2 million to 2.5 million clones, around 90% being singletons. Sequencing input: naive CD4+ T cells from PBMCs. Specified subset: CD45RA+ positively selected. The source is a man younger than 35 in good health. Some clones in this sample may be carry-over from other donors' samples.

Here the CDR3 reads CASSFGTSGSVYEQYF. The CDR3 DNA reads as TGCGCCAGCAGCTTTGGGACTAGCGGGAGTGTTTACGAGCAGTACTTC. V and J are TRBV5-1 and TRBJ2-7; TRBD2 agrees at 14 bases. This CDR3 has 16 amino acids. Germline V gene lookup returns CDR1 SGHRS and CDR2 YFSETQ. Trimming cost V 2 bases and J 4 bases; bases outside gene matches: 5.